Shown below are 2 T cell receptor beta chains from a single sample sequenced in a study of blood T cell repertoires in COVID-19. Data came from immunoSEQ multiplex PCR; TCRdb stores just in-frame clones and leaves some out. Of roughly 250,000 clones listed, 85% to 90% were seen once; the top ten hold over 9.5%. The sequencing sample was made of peripheral blood. The receptors come from a woman aged 25 to 39 with COVID-19, enrolled during active disease.

The CDR3 here is CASSLVRGRTGELFF. Written as DNA, the CDR3 is TGTGCCAGCAGCTTGGTCAGGGGGCGCACCGGGGAGCTGTTTTTT. This chain connects TRBV7-8 to TRBJ2-2; 8 bases align to TRBD1. This CDR3 is built from 15 residues. The V segment lost 3 bases and the J segment 4 bases; nucleotides outside the gene matches: 4. Germline V lookup: CDR1 SGHVS, CDR2 FQNEAQ.

V is TRBV14 and J is TRBJ1-1, with D possibly being TRBD1 (5 bases). CDR3 length: 17 residues. Germline V gives CDR1 SGHDN, CDR2 FVKESK. The V and J ends lost 5 bases and 2 bases respectively, with 21 bases between them. The CDR3 protein is CASSFLKLGPLNTEAFF. The CDR3 bases are TGTGCCAGCAGCTTCCTCAAACTGGGGCCCCTCAACACTGAAGCTTTCTTT.